This is a list of T cell receptor beta chains from one sample in a study of T cell responses to AZD1222 COVID-19 vaccine. Sequencing was performed with immunoSEQ multiplex PCR; in TCRdb, only in-frame clones are kept and a portion is missing. The table has about 140,000 clones, 85% to 95% seen once. The input for sequencing was peripheral blood, taken after recovery from COVID-19. The receptor set was obtained from an adult who had recovered from COVID-19. CDR3s include the opening cysteine and the closing phenylalanine or tryptophan. The D gene is left open where the match is weak. Clone size is stated in some rows and not others, as once, few, many or a class when expanded.

CDR3: CASSQEAGGGNQPQHF
DNA: TGCGCCAGCAGCCAAGAGGCAGGGGGCGGCAATCAGCCCCAGCATTTT
J: TRBJ1-5
D: TRBD1
size: .
V: TRBV4-1
length: 16

CDR3: CASSPGGDYEQYF
DNA: TGTGCCAGCTCACCCGGGGGGGACTACGAGCAGTACTTC
J: TRBJ2-7
D: TRBD2
size: .
V: TRBV18
length: 13

CDR3: CASAGSGRSYNEQFF
DNA: TGTGCCAGCGCTGGAAGCGGGAGATCGTACAATGAGCAGTTCTTC
J: TRBJ2-1
D: TRBD2
size: .
V: TRBV7-2
length: 15

CDR3: CASSVRVTGELFF
DNA: TGTGCCAGCAGTGTGAGGGTAACCGGGGAGCTGTTTTTT
J: TRBJ2-2
D: .
size: .
V: TRBV25-1
length: 13

CDR3: CASSISAGGSYEQYF
DNA: TGTGCCAGTAGTATTTCAGCGGGAGGTTCCTACGAGCAGTACTTC
J: TRBJ2-7
D: TRBD2
size: .
V: TRBV19
length: 15

CDR3: CASSLKGARGNQPQHF
DNA: TGTGCCAGCAGTTTAAAAGGGGCCAGGGGAAATCAGCCCCAGCATTTT
J: TRBJ1-5
D: .
size: .
V: TRBV27
length: 16

CDR3: CASSWKGSGGSYEQYF
DNA: TGCGCCAGCAGCTGGAAGGGAAGCGGAGGATCCTACGAGCAGTACTTC
J: TRBJ2-7
D: .
size: .
V: TRBV5-1
length: 16

CDR3: CSVGSGTGGADTQYF
DNA: TGCAGCGTCGGATCCGGGACAGGGGGCGCGGATACGCAGTATTTT
J: TRBJ2-3
D: TRBD1
size: .
V: TRBV29-1
length: 15

CDR3: CASSTGTGVANYGYTF
DNA: TGTGCCAGCAGCACCGGGACAGGGGTAGCTAACTATGGCTACACCTTC
J: TRBJ1-2
D: TRBD1
size: .
V: TRBV28
length: 16

CDR3: CASSRQRDTEAFF
DNA: TGTGCCAGCAGCCGACAGAGAGACACTGAAGCTTTCTTT
J: TRBJ1-1
D: .
size: .
V: TRBV7-3
length: 13

CDR3: CASSLGRDTGELFF
DNA: TGTGCCAGCAGCTTGGGTAGGGACACCGGGGAGCTGTTTTTT
J: TRBJ2-2
D: .
size: once
V: TRBV5-6
length: 14

CDR3: CASSLLAGGEETQYF
DNA: TGTGCCAGCAGCTTACTAGCGGGAGGTGAGGAGACCCAGTACTTC
J: TRBJ2-5
D: TRBD2
size: .
V: TRBV7-9
length: 15

CDR3: CASSSDRVTGELFF
DNA: TGTGCCAGCAGCTCGGACAGGGTCACCGGGGAGCTGTTTTTT
J: TRBJ2-2
D: TRBD1
size: .
V: TRBV5-4
length: 14

CDR3: CASSLSAREQYF
DNA: TGTGCCAGCAGCTTATCGGCCCGCGAGCAGTACTTC
J: TRBJ2-7
D: .
size: .
V: TRBV5-4
length: 12

CDR3: CAIGLAGGPQYF
DNA: TGTGCCATAGGACTAGCGGGAGGGCCCCAGTATTTT
J: TRBJ2-3
D: TRBD2
size: .
V: TRBV10-3
length: 12

CDR3: CASSSPDSAQETQYF
DNA: TGTGCCAGCAGTTCTCCGGACAGCGCCCAAGAGACCCAGTACTTC
J: TRBJ2-5
D: .
size: .
V: TRBV28
length: 15

CDR3: CASSPIGQGRNTIYF
DNA: TGTGCCAGCAGTCCCATAGGACAGGGAAGAAACACCATATATTTT
J: TRBJ1-3
D: TRBD1
size: .
V: TRBV28
length: 15

CDR3: CASSLTRGGRTDTQYF
DNA: TGTGCCAGTAGTTTAACGAGGGGGGGTCGCACAGATACGCAGTATTTT
J: TRBJ2-3
D: .
size: .
V: TRBV19
length: 16

CDR3: CASSSEGPGMNTEAFF
DNA: TGTGCCAGCAGCTCCGAGGGGCCCGGAATGAACACTGAAGCTTTCTTT
J: TRBJ1-1
D: .
size: .
V: TRBV7-3
length: 16

CDR3: CASSELGSGPHMNTEAFF
DNA: TGTGCCAGCAGTGAATTAGGATCAGGCCCTCACATGAACACTGAAGCTTTCTTT
J: TRBJ1-1
D: .
size: .
V: TRBV2
length: 18

CDR3: CASSNGQGKQYF
DNA: TGTGCCAGCAGTAACGGACAGGGCAAGCAGTACTTC
J: TRBJ2-7
D: TRBD1
size: .
V: TRBV2
length: 12

CDR3: CASSQEVGTGELFF
DNA: TGTGCCAGCAGCCAAGAAGTGGGCACCGGGGAGCTGTTTTTT
J: TRBJ2-2
D: .
size: few
V: TRBV3-1/TRBV3-2
length: 14